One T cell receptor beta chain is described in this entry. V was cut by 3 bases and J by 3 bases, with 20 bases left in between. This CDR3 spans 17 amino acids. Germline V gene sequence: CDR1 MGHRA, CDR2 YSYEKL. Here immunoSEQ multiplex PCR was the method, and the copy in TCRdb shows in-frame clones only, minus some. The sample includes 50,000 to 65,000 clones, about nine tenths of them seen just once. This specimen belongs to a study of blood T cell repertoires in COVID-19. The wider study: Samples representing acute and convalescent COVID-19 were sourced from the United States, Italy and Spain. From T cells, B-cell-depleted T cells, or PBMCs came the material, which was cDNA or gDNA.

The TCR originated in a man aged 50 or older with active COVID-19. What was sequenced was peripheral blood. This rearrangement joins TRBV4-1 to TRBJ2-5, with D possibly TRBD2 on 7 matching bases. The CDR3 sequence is CASSQALEGGEEETQYF. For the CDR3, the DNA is TGCGCCAGCAGCCAGGCCCTAGAGGGGGGGGAAGAAGAGACCCAGTACTTC.